A single sample is the source of the 12 T cell receptor beta chains below, sequenced in a study of regulatory T cells in long-lasting Graves disease. Sample time point: persistent/refractory GD, antithyroid drugs over 5 years with positive TRAb. Extracted RNA from PBMCs served as the source of the TCR library. Arm-PCR of CDR3 regions and iRepertoire HTBI primers were used to build TCR beta libraries. Each CDR3 protein is one row after TCRdb ran MiXCR on the multiplex PCR reads. This sample has 500,000 to 700,000 distinct CDR3 sequences; around 30% occur once, and the top ten carry 40% to 55%. Specimen: peripheral blood mononuclear cells (PBMCs), collected when the disease was refractory, from a patient treated with antithyroid drugs. These receptor sequences come from a female donor with Graves disease.

Worth noting for this clonotype: A much larger clonotype is one base distant, so this may be a read error. This sequence joins TRBV2 and TRBJ1-2; D may be TRBD1 (6 bases). Germline V gene lookup returns CDR1 SNHLY and CDR2 FYNNEI. CDR3 length: 15 residues. The CDR3 DNA reads as TGTACCAGCACTCTGGACAGCGGAACGTCCTATGGCTACACCTTC. This gives the protein CTSTLDSGTSYGYTF.

CDR3 protein: CASSETGNEKLFF. For the CDR3, the DNA is TGTGCCAGCAGCGAAACAGGGAATGAAAAACTGTTTTTT. The chain couples TRBV6-1 to TRBJ1-4; possibly TRBD1 for D (6 bases). CDR1 and CDR2 (germline): MNHNS, SASEGT. The CDR3 spans 13 residues. The germline V and J ends were trimmed by 6 bases and 5 bases, with 10 bases remaining between them.

This chain connects TRBV27 to TRBJ1-6; 9 bases map to TRBD1. The V segment lost 5 bases and the J segment 4 bases; nucleotides outside the gene matches: 3. CDR3 size: 15 residues. Germline V gene data show CDR1 as MNHEY and CDR2 as SMNVEV (reference sequence). The CDR3 region is CASSPGTGYNSPLHF. DNA for the CDR3: TGTGCCAGCAGTCCCGGGACAGGGTATAATTCACCCCTCCACTTT.

The chain is built from TRBV19 and TRBJ1-5; TRBD1 aligns across 7 bases. V lost 7 bases, J lost 3 bases, and 9 bases stayed unmatched. The CDR3 covers 15 residues. The V gene's germline CDR1 is LNHDA and CDR2 SQIVND (reference sequence). In DNA, the CDR3 is TGTGCCAGTATGGGGCCGGGACAGATCAATCAGCCCCAGCATTTT. This gives the protein CASMGPGQINQPQHF.

This clonotype was counted ten times or more. V and J are TRBV27 and TRBJ1-5; D uncertain. Germline V gene data show CDR1 as MNHEY and CDR2 as SMNVEV (reference sequence). The CDR3 is 13 amino acids. V gave up 2 bases and J gave up 2 bases, with 4 bases separating them. CDR3 in DNA: TGTGCCAGCAGTTTAATTGGCAATCAGCCCCAGCATTTT. As protein: CASSLIGNQPQHF.

The J gene is TRBJ1-5, the V gene TRBV19, with D possibly matching TRBD1 (5 bases). The CDR3 length is 13 residues. V was shortened by 3 bases and J by 5 bases, with 8 bases between the two germline ends. Germline V CDR1 and CDR2: LNHDA, SQIVND (reference sequence). CDR3 sequence reads: CASSMGGHQPQHF. CDR3 bases: TGTGCCAGTAGTATGGGGGGTCATCAGCCCCAGCATTTT.

This clonotype turned up a few times. The chain is built from TRBV27 and TRBJ1-4, with TRBD1 matching 8 bases. Germline CDR1 MNHEY, CDR2 SMNVEV (reference sequence). The CDR3 is 15 residues long. With 8 bases clipped from V and 3 bases from J, the junction kept 8 bases outside the gene matches. The CDR3 is CASGTGLGANEKLFF. The CDR3 DNA is TGTGCCAGCGGGACAGGCCTCGGGGCTAATGAAAAACTGTTTTTT.

The gene calls are TRBV7-3 and TRBJ1-1; a possible D gene is TRBD1 (5 bases). The CDR3 extends over 13 amino acids. Trimming took off 7 bases at V and 4 bases at J, with 13 bases between the two ends. The germline V gene has CDR1 SGHTA and CDR2 FQGTGA. CDR3: CASKQGGSTEAFF. For the CDR3, the DNA is TGTGCCAGCAAGCAGGGAGGGAGCACTGAAGCTTTCTTT. Full variable domain (remainder filled in from reference TRBV7-3 and TRBJ1-1): GAGVSQTPSNKVTEKGKYVELRCDPISGHTALYWYRQSLGQGPEFLIYFQGTGAADDSGLPNDRFFAVRPEGSVSTLKIQRTERGDSAVYLCASKQGGSTEAFFGQGTRLTVV.

The sample holds one count of this clonotype. It may be a read error: a sequence one base away is much more abundant. This rearrangement joins TRBV12-3 or TRBV12-4 to TRBJ2-7; 10 nucleotides match TRBD2. V shed 4 bases and J 0 bases; nucleotides not matched to a gene: 9. This CDR3 region has 17 residues. CDR3 nucleotides: TGTGCCAGCAGTTCAGGGACTAGCGTTTCCAGCTCCTACGAGCAGTACTTC. It is translated as CASSSGTSVSSSYEQYF.

This clonotype has just a few counts. The rearrangement joins TRBV11-2 to TRBJ1-6; the match to TRBD1 covers 10 bases. This CDR3 region has 20 residues. CDR1 is SGHAT, CDR2 FQNNGV, per germline. V dropped 5 bases and J dropped 7; count of bases not matched to a gene: 20. The CDR3 DNA reads as TGTGCCAGCAGCGTTCGAGGACAGGGGGGAAAGTCTAGAGCAAATTCACCCCTCCACTTT. Amino acids: CASSVRGQGGKSRANSPLHF.

This clonotype has only a few counts. V gene TRBV5-1 combines with J gene TRBJ2-4; 7 positions agree with TRBD1. V shed 4 bases, J shed 9 bases, and the junction held 13 bases outside the gene matches. The CDR3 length is 15 residues. Germline assignment: CDR1 SGHRS and CDR2 YFSETQ. In DNA, the CDR3 is TGCGCCAGCAGCCTCCTGGAGCAGGGGGATGTCATTCAGTACTTC. Amino acid sequence: CASSLLEQGDVIQYF.

Only a few counts were recorded for this clonotype. This chain connects TRBV11-2 to TRBJ1-2; D is unclear. Trimming removed 0 bases from V and 3 bases from J, with 14 bases in between. CDR1 is SGHAT and CDR2 is FQNNGV in the germline V gene. This CDR3 spans 16 amino acids. The CDR3 sequence is CASSLEADSNYYGYTF. The CDR3 DNA reads TGTGCCAGCAGCTTAGAGGCGGACTCAAATTACTATGGCTACACCTTC.